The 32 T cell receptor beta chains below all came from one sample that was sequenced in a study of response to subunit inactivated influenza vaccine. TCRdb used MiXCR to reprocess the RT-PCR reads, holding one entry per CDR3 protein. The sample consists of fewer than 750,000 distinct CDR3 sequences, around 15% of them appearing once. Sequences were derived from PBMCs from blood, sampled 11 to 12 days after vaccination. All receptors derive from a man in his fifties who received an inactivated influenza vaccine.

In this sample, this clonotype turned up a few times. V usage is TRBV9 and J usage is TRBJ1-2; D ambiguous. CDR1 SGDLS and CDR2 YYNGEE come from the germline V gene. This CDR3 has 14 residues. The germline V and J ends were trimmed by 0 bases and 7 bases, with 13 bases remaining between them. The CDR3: CASSVDFDWGGYTF. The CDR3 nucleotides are TGTGCCAGCAGCGTAGATTTTGATTGGGGTGGCTACACCTTC.

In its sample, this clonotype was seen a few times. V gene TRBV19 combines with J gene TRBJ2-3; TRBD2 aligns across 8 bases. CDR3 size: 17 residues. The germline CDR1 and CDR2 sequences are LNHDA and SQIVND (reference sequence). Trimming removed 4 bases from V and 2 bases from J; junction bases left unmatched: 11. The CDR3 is CASSTHAAGGTTDTQYF. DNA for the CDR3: TGTGCCAGTAGTACTCATGCGGCGGGGGGAACCACAGATACGCAGTATTTT.

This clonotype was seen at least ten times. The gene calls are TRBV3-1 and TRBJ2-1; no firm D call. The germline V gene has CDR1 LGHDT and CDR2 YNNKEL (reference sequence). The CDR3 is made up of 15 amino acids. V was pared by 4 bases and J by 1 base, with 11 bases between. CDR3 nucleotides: TGTGCCAGCAGCCTCCGTAGGGCGTCCTACAATGAGCAGTTCTTC. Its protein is CASSLRRASYNEQFF.

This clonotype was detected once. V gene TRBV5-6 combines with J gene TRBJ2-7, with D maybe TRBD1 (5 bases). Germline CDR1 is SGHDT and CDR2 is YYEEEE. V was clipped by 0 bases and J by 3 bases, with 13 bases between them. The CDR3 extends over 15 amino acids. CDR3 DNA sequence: TGTGCCAGCAGCTTGGTTGGGGCCCGCGGCTACGAGCAGTACTTC. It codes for CASSLVGARGYEQYF.

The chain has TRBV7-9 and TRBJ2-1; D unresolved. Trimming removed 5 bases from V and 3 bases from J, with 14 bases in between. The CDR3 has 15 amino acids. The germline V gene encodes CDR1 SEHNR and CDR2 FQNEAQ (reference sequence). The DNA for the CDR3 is TGTGCCAGCAGCCCCCGGAGAGGTCTCTACAATGAGCAGTTCTTC. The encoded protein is CASSPRRGLYNEQFF.

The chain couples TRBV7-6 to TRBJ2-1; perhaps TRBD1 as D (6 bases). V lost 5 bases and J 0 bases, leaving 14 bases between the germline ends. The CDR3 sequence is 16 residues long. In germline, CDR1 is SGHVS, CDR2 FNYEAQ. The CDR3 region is CASSPEGGSSYNEQFF. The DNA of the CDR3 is TGTGCCAGCAGCCCAGAAGGGGGAAGCTCCTACAATGAGCAGTTCTTC.

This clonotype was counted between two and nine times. Written as DNA, the CDR3 is TGTGCCAGCAGCCGAGTGCAGGGGAAGGAGCAGTTCTTC. This codes for CASSRVQGKEQFF. The chain combines TRBV5-4 with TRBJ2-1; perhaps TRBD1 as D (6 bases). Per the germline V gene, CDR1 is SGHNT and CDR2 is YYREEE (reference sequence). With 4 bases removed from V and 10 bases from J, the gap between germline ends came to 15 bases. The CDR3 is made up of 13 amino acids.

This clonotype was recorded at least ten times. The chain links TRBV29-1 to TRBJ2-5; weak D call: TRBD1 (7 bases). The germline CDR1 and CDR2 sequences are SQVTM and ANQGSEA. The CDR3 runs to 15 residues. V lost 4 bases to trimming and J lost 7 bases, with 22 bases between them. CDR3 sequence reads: CSVAIETGRGGTQYF. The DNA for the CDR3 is TGCAGCGTTGCTATTGAGACAGGGCGGGGCGGGACCCAGTACTTC.

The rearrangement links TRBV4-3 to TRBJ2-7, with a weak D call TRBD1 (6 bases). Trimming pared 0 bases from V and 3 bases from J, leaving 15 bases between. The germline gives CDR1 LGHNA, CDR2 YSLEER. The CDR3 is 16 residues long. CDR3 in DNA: TGCGCCAGCAGCCAAGAGGGGCGACAGGCCCTCTACGAGCAGTACTTC. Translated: CASSQEGRQALYEQYF.

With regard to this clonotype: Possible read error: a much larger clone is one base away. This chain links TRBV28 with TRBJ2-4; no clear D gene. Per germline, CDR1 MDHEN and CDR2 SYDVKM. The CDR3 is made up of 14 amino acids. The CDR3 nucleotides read TGTGCCATCAGTTCCGGGTCCGCGAAAAACATTCAGTACTTC. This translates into CAISSGSAKNIQYF.

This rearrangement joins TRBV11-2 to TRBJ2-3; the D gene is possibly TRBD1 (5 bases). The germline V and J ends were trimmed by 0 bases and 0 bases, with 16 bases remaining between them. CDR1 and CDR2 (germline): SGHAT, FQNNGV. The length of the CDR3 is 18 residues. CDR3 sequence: CASSLDRVGLTSTDTQYF. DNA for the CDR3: TGTGCCAGCAGCTTAGATCGGGTGGGGCTAACTAGCACAGATACGCAGTATTTT.

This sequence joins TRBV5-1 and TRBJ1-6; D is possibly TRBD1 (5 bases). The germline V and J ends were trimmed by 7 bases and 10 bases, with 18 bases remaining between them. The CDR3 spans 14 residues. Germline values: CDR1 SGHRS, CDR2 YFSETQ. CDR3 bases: TGCGCCAGCGCTGTCGGGGGGGGTTTATCACCCCTCCACTTT. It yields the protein CASAVGGGLSPLHF.

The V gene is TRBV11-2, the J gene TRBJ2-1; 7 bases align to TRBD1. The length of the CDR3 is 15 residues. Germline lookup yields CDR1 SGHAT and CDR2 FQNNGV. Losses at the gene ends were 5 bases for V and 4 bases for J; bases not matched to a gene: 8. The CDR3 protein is CASSIGTDGYNEQFF. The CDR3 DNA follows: TGTGCCAGCAGCATAGGGACAGATGGTTACAATGAGCAGTTCTTC.

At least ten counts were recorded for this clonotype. The CDR3 bases are TGCGCCAGCAGCCAAGATCTCCAGGGGAGGCAGGAAAAACTGTTTTTT. Its protein product is CASSQDLQGRQEKLFF. The rearrangement joins TRBV4-1 to TRBJ1-4, with a weak D call TRBD1 (6 bases). Between the trimmed V and J ends, which lost 0 bases and 8 bases, there was a span of 16 bases. This CDR3 is 16 amino acids long. The germline CDR1 and CDR2 sequences are MGHRA and YSYEKL.

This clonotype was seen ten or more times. The CDR3 region is CASSSEGTNGYTF. The DNA for the CDR3 is TGTGCCAGCAGTTCTGAAGGGACCAATGGCTACACCTTC. This chain connects TRBV12-3 or TRBV12-4 to TRBJ1-2; D is possibly TRBD1 (5 bases). The V end was cut by 4 bases, the J end by 6 bases, with 12 bases between. CDR3 size: 13 residues.

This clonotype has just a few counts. CDR3 sequence reads: CASSSPGQGAYEQFF. The CDR3 nucleotides read TGTGCCAGCAGCTCACCGGGACAGGGGGCGTATGAGCAGTTCTTC. The chain has TRBV7-9 and TRBJ2-1; 12 bases map to TRBD1. V gave up 4 bases and J gave up 8 bases; unmatched junction bases: 6. This CDR3 has 15 amino acids. CDR1 is SEHNR and CDR2 is FQNEAQ in the germline V gene (reference sequence).

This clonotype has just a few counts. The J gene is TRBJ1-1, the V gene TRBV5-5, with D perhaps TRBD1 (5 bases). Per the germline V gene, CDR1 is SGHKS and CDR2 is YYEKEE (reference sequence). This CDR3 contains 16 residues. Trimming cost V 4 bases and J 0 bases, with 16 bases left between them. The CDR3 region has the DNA TGTGCCAGCAGCCGTGGGGGGACTTACTTGAACACTGAAGCTTTCTTT. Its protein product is CASSRGGTYLNTEAFF.

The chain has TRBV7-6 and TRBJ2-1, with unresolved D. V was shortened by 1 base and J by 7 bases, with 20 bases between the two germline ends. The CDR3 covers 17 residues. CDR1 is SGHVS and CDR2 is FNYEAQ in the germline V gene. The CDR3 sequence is CASSLGSLQWERNEQFF. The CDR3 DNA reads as TGTGCCAGCAGCTTAGGAAGTTTGCAATGGGAAAGAAATGAGCAGTTCTTC.

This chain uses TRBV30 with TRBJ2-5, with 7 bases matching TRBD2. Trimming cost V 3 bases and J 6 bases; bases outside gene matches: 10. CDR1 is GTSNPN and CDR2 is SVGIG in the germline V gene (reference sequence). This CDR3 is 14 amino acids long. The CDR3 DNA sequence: TGTGCCTGGAGGGGGGGGACTGTCGGAAAGACCCAGTACTTC. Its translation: CAWRGGTVGKTQYF.

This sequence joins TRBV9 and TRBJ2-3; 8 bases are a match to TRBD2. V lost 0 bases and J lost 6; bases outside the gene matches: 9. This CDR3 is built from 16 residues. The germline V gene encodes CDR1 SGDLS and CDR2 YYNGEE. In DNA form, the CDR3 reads TGTGCCAGCAGCGTAGTGGGACTAGGGCTTGGGGATACGCAGTATTTT. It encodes CASSVVGLGLGDTQYF.

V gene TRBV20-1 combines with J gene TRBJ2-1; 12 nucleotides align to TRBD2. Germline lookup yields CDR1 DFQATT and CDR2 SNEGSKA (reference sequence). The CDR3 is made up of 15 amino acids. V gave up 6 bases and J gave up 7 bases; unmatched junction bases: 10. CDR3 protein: CSATAPSGRGNEQFF. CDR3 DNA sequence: TGCAGTGCCACGGCCCCTAGCGGGAGGGGGAATGAGCAGTTCTTC.

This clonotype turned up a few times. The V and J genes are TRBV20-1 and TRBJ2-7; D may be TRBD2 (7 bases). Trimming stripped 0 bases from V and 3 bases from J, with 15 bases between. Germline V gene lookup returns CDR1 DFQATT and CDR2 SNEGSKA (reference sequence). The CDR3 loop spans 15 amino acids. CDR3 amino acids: CSARDPGGYLYEQYF. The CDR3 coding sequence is TGCAGTGCTAGAGATCCGGGGGGCTACCTCTACGAGCAGTACTTC.

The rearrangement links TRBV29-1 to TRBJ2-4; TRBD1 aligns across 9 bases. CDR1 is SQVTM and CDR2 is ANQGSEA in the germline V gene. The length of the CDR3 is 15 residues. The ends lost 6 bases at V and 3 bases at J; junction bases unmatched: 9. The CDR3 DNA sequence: TGCAGCGTAGCGACCGGGACAGGGATCAAAAACATTCAGTACTTC. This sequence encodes CSVATGTGIKNIQYF.

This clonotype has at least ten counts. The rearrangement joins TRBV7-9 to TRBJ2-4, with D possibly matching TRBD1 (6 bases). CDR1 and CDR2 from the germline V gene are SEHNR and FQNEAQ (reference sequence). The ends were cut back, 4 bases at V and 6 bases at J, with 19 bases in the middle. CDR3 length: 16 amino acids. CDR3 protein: CASSSRTDITGNIQYF. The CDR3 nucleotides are TGTGCCAGCAGCTCGCGGACAGACATAACGGGAAACATTCAGTACTTC.

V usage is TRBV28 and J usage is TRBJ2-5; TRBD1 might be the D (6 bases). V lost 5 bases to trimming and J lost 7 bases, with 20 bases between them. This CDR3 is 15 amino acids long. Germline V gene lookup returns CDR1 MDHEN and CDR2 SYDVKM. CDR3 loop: CASSNAGTREWTQYF. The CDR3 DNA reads TGTGCCAGCAGTAACGCCGGGACAAGGGAATGGACCCAGTACTTC.

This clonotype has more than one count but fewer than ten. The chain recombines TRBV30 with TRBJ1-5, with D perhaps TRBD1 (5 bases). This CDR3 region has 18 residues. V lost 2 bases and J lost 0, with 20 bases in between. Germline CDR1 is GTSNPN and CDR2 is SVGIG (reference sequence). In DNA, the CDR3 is TGTGCCTGGAGTCGGGCGGGGCTTGGGCTTTATAGCAATCAGCCCCAGCATTTT. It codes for CAWSRAGLGLYSNQPQHF.

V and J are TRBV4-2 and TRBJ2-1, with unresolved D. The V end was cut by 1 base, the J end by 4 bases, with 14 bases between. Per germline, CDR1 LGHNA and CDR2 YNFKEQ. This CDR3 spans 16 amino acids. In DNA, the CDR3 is TGTGCCAGCAGCCAAGTTGGCCAGAGAAGTTACAATGAGCAGTTCTTC. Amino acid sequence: CASSQVGQRSYNEQFF.

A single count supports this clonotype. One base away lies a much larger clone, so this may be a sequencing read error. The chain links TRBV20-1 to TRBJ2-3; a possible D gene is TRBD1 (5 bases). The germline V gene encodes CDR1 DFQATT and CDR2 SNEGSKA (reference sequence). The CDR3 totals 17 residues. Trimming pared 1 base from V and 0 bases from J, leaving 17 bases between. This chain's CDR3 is CSARASSGCSSTDTQYF. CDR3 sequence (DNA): TGCAGTGCTAGAGCCAGTTCAGGGTGCTCTAGCACAGATACGCAGTATTTT.

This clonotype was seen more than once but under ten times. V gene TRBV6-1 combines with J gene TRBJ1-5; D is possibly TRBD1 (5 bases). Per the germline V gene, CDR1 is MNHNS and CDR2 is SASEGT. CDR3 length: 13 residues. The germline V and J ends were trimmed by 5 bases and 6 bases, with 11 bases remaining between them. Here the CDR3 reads CASSQGVGQPQHF. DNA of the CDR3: TGTGCCAGCAGTCAGGGTGTCGGTCAGCCCCAGCATTTT.

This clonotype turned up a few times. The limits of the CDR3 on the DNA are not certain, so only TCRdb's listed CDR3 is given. The CDR3 sequence is CASSLDQWGSGTSMDF. The gene calls are TRBV11-2 and TRBJ2-7; TRBD1 is the table's D call and was not checked against the DNA. Germline CDR1 reads SGHAT; CDR2 reads FQNNGV. The CDR3 is 16 amino acids long, termini counted.

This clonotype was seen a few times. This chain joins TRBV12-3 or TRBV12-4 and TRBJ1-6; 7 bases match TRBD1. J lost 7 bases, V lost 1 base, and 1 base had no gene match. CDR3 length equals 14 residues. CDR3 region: CASSLGDRNSPLHF. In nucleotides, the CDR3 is TGTGCCAGCAGTTTAGGGGACAGAAATTCACCCCTCCACTTT.

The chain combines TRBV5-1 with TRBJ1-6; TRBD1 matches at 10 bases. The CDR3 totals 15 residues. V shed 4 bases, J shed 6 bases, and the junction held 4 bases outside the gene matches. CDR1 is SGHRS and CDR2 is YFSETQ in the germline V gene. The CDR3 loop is CASSTGDRGNSPLHF. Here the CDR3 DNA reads TGCGCCAGCAGCACGGGGGACAGGGGTAATTCACCCCTCCACTTT.